The 3 T cell receptor beta chains given below trace back to one sample, sequenced in a study of T cell responses to AZD1222 COVID-19 vaccine. Method: immunoSEQ multiplex PCR; TCRdb's copy keeps in-frame clones and lacks some. The sample contains roughly 100,000 clones, about 86% of which appear only once. The material was peripheral blood, obtained on day 0 of AZD1222 vaccination. The receptors were gathered from an adult in good health.

The rearrangement joins TRBV9 to TRBJ1-1; no definite D call. Trimming took 5 bases from V and 0 from J, leaving 8 bases between them. This CDR3 spans 13 amino acids. Per germline, CDR1 SGDLS and CDR2 YYNGEE. CDR3 region: CASSKQLNTEAFF. Here the CDR3 DNA reads TGTGCCAGCAGTAAGCAGCTGAACACTGAAGCTTTCTTT.

The chain recombines TRBV4-2 with TRBJ1-5; perhaps TRBD1 as D (5 bases). The germline V gene encodes CDR1 LGHNA and CDR2 YNFKEQ. V was clipped by 4 bases and J by 2 bases, with 12 bases between them. The CDR3 contains 15 residues. The CDR3 loop reads CASSRGRDGNQPQHF. CDR3 sequence (DNA): TGTGCCAGCAGCCGAGGGCGGGACGGCAATCAGCCCCAGCATTTT.

This clone was detected once. The chain carries TRBV13 and TRBJ2-1, with a possible D match to TRBD1 (6 bases). The CDR3 covers 11 residues. The germline gives CDR1 PRHDT, CDR2 FYEKMQ (reference sequence). Between the trimmed V and J ends, which lost 7 bases and 9 bases, there was a span of 10 bases. CDR3 in amino acids: CASIQGIEQFF. The CDR3, as DNA: TGTGCCAGCATCCAGGGGATTGAGCAGTTCTTC.